A single sample is the source of the 14 T cell receptor beta chains below, sequenced in a study of blood T cells in healthy people across ages. Then a second PCR, running roughly 7 to 11 cycles, was carried out with a sample-barcoded 5' primer and a J-beta primer mix. TCRdb reanalysed the 5' RACE reads using MiXCR and keeps one entry per CDR3 protein. Among 550,000 to 600,000 distinct CDR3 sequences listed, about 26% were seen once. Material: blood. These receptors came from a woman in her seventies in good health.

V and J are TRBV30 and TRBJ2-4; D assignment may be TRBD1 or TRBD2 (6 bases each). Germline V gene data show CDR1 as GTSNPN and CDR2 as SVGIG (reference sequence). V lost 1 base and J 7 bases, leaving 11 bases between the germline ends. The CDR3 is made up of 13 amino acids. The CDR3 loop reads CAWSERGANIQYF. CDR3 DNA: TGTGCCTGGAGTGAAAGGGGGGCCAACATTCAGTACTTC.

The V call is TRBV10-3, the J call TRBJ2-3; 7 bases match TRBD2. Germline assignment: CDR1 ENHRY and CDR2 SYGVKD. The CDR3 is 16 amino acids. Germline trimming cut 0 bases from V and 0 bases from J; bases unmatched to any gene: 3. CDR3 sequence: CAISESAGVSTDTQYF. For the CDR3, the DNA is TGTGCCATCAGTGAGTCGGCGGGGGTTAGCACAGATACGCAGTATTTT.

This clonotype was recorded a few times. The V and J genes are TRBV4-3 and TRBJ2-1, with a tentative D call TRBD2 (6 bases). The CDR3 runs to 16 residues. Deletions cut 2 bases from V and 6 bases from J, with 17 bases between. The V gene's germline CDR1 is LGHNA and CDR2 YSLEER. CDR3 loop: CASSQLLGLLVNEQFF. CDR3 bases: TGCGCCAGCAGCCAACTACTAGGACTATTAGTCAATGAGCAGTTCTTC.

This rearrangement joins TRBV9 to TRBJ2-5; 8 nucleotides line up with TRBD2. The CDR3 totals 14 residues. Germline-derived CDR1 and CDR2 are SGDLS and YYNGEE. V was pared by 3 bases and J by 1 base, with 2 bases of the junction left unmatched. CDR3 nucleotide sequence: TGTGCCAGCAGCGGTCGGGGGGGCCAAGAGACCCAGTACTTC. It yields the protein CASSGRGGQETQYF. The whole variable domain, remainder taken from reference TRBV9 and TRBJ2-5, is DSGVTQTPKHLITATGQRVTLRCSPRSGDLSVYWYQQSLDQGLQFLIQYYNGEERAKGNILERFSAQQFPDLHSELNLSSLELGDSALYFCASSGRGGQETQYFGPGTRLLVL.

This clonotype was seen just once. In DNA, the CDR3 is TGTGCCATCCGGGACGGTGGCGGGGGGGCCAATGAGCAGTTCTTC. Translated: CAIRDGGGGANEQFF. The chain carries TRBV10-3 and TRBJ2-1, with 9 bases identical to TRBD2. From germline, CDR1 is ENHRY and CDR2 SYGVKD. This CDR3 comprises 15 residues. Germline trimming cut 8 bases from V and 6 bases from J; bases unmatched to any gene: 11.

The J gene is TRBJ2-1, the V gene TRBV6-1; D gene unclear. The germline CDR1 and CDR2 sequences are MNHNS and SASEGT. The CDR3 covers 14 residues. Trimming took off 2 bases at V and 6 bases at J, with 11 bases between the two ends. This CDR3 reads CASSESKGFNEQFF. CDR3 DNA sequence: TGTGCCAGCAGTGAATCTAAGGGTTTCAATGAGCAGTTCTTC.

V is TRBV7-9 and J is TRBJ2-1; TRBD2 aligns across 8 bases. J gave up 5 bases and V 7 bases, and 10 bases lay outside the gene matches. Germline-derived CDR1 and CDR2 are SEHNR and FQNEAQ (reference sequence). The CDR3 is 15 amino acids. CDR3 in amino acids: CASNREGLSHNEQFF. The CDR3 coding sequence is TGTGCCAGCAACCGGGAGGGACTATCCCACAATGAGCAGTTCTTC.

This sequence joins TRBV7-9 and TRBJ2-5, with D hard to call. Germline-derived CDR1 and CDR2 are SEHNR and FQNEAQ (reference sequence). V dropped 1 base and J dropped 5 bases, with 17 bases sitting between them. The length of the CDR3 is 16 residues. The CDR3 sequence is CASSLGSATQRETQYF. DNA for the CDR3: TGTGCCAGCAGCTTAGGGTCAGCCACTCAACGGGAGACCCAGTACTTC.

This CDR3 reads CASSRGPGTGYRDGYTF. The CDR3 DNA is TGTGCCAGCAGTCGTGGACCGGGGACAGGCTACCGGGATGGCTACACCTTC. The V call is TRBV3-1, the J call TRBJ1-2; 8 bases map to TRBD1. The germline gives CDR1 LGHDT, CDR2 YNNKEL (reference sequence). V lost 6 bases, J lost 6 bases, and 18 bases stayed unmatched. The CDR3 consists of 17 residues.

The chain is built from TRBV3-1 and TRBJ2-5; D is uncertain. V was pared by 0 bases and J by 0 bases, with 8 bases between. The CDR3 sequence is 15 residues long. The germline V gene has CDR1 LGHDT and CDR2 YNNKEL (reference sequence). CDR3 amino acids: CASSQEWHHQETQYF. In DNA form, the CDR3 reads TGTGCCAGCAGCCAAGAGTGGCATCACCAAGAGACCCAGTACTTC.

This chain connects TRBV6-6 to TRBJ1-1; possible D gene TRBD1, 5 bases. V was clipped by 7 bases and J by 4 bases, with 19 bases between them. From germline, CDR1 is MNHNY and CDR2 SVGAGI (reference sequence). This CDR3 region has 15 residues. The CDR3 DNA sequence: TGTGCCAGCATCGACCGGGACGGGCATGGCACTGAAGCTTTCTTT. Protein product: CASIDRDGHGTEAFF.

This clonotype was recorded only once. Written as DNA, the CDR3 is TGCAGTGCTAGAGGTGGACAGGATTGGACCGGGGAGCTGTTTTTT. Amino acid sequence: CSARGGQDWTGELFF. The chain has TRBV20-1 and TRBJ2-2; TRBD1 matches 7 bases. J gave up 5 bases and V 1 base, and 7 bases lay outside the gene matches. Germline lookup yields CDR1 DFQATT and CDR2 SNEGSKA (reference sequence). The CDR3 spans 15 residues.

The chain uses TRBV29-1 and TRBJ1-1; the D gene is possibly TRBD1 (5 bases). Trimming cost V 7 bases and J 3 bases, with 15 bases left between them. Germline V gene lookup returns CDR1 SQVTM and CDR2 ANQGSEA. The CDR3 length is 13 residues. The CDR3 sequence: CSAVGGSYTEAFF. The DNA of the CDR3 is TGCAGCGCCGTGGGGGGATCGTACACTGAAGCTTTCTTT.

V and J are TRBV5-1 and TRBJ1-3, with 9 bases that match TRBD1. The CDR3 length is 16 residues. The germline V gene encodes CDR1 SGHRS and CDR2 YFSETQ. The V segment lost 5 bases and the J segment 0 bases; nucleotides outside the gene matches: 6. The CDR3, as DNA: TGCGCCAGCAGTTCCGGGACAGGGCCCTCTGGAAACACCATATATTTT. Amino acids: CASSSGTGPSGNTIYF.